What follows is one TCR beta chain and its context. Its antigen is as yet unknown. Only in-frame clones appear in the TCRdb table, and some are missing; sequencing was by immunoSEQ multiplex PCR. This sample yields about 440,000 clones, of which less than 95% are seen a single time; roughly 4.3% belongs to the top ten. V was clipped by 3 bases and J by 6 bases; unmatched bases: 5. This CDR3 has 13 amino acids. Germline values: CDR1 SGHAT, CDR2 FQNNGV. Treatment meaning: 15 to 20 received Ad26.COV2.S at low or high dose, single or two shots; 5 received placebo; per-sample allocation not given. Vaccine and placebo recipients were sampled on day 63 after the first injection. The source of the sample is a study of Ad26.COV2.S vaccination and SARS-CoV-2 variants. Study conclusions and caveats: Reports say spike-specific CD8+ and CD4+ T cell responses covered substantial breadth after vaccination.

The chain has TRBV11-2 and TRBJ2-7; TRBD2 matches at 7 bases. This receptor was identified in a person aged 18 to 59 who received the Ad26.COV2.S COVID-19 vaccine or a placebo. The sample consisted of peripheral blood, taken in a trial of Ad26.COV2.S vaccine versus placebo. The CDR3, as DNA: TGTGCCAGCAGCTTCCGCGGGAGAGGCGAGCAGTACTTC. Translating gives CASSFRGRGEQYF.